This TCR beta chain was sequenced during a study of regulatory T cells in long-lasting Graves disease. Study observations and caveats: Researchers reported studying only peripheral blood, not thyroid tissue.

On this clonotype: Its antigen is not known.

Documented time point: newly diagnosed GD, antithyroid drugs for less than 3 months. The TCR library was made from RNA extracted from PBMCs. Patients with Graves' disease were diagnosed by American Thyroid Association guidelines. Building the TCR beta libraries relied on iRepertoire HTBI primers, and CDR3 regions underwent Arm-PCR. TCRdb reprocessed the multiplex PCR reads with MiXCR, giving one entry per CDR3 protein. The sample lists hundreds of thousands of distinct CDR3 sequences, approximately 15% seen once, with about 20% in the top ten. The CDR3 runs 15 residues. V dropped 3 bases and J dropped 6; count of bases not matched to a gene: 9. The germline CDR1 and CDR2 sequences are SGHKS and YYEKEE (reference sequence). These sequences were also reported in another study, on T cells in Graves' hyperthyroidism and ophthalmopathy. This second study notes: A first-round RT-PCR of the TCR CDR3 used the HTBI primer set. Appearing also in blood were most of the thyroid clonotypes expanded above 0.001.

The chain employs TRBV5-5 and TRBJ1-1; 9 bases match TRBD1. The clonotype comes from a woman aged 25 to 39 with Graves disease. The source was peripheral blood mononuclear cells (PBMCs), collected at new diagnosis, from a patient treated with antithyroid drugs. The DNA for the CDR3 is TGTGCCAGCAGCTGGACCGGGACAGGGACGGCTGAAGCTTTCTTT. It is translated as CASSWTGTGTAEAFF.